The clone carrying this T cell receptor (beta chain) came up once. The antigen is unknown. Here immunoSEQ multiplex PCR was the method, and the copy in TCRdb shows in-frame clones only, minus some. This sample has tens of thousands of clones, with about 80% found just once. Time point specified: cycle 4 day 1 (C4D1), after less than seven weeks of nivolumab. Every patient had relapsed following autologous stem cell transplantation, and cohorts differed in brentuximab vedotin exposure. This sample is part of a study of PD-1 blockade in classical Hodgkin lymphoma. Study-wide results and caveats: Reported baseline diversity: healthy donors highest, relapsed/refractory patients lowest. Similar baseline diversity was found in complete responders and newly diagnosed patients.

The CDR3 is made up of 14 amino acids. The V and J ends lost 8 bases and 4 bases, in that order; junction bases with no gene match: 5. The germline V gene has CDR1 MNHEY and CDR2 SVGAGI. The sequence derives from a human donor with classical Hodgkin lymphoma. This specimen was peripheral blood mononuclear cells (PBMCs), taken before the fourth cycle of nivolumab. This chain links TRBV6-5 with TRBJ2-1; 10 bases are a match to TRBD2. Here the CDR3 DNA reads TGTGCCAGCCAGCCGGGACTAGCGTACAATGAGCAGTTCTTC. Translation: CASQPGLAYNEQFF.